The rows below give T cell receptor beta chains drawn from one sample of a study of cytomegalovirus exposure and HLA in healthy donors. TCRdb's table, derived via immunoSEQ multiplex PCR, lists solely in-frame clones and lacks some. This sample carries 150,000 to 200,000 clones, over 75% of them seen once, and the ten largest clones take 1.5% to 2%. The sequenced sample was PBMCs. The receptors stem from a man aged 18 to 29 in good health and CMV-seronegative. The CDR3 runs from the conserved cysteine through the conserved F or W. The D gene is left open where the match is weak. Clone size is shown for a subset of rows, as once, few, many or a class of expanded clone.

NA	TRBD1	20	TRBV5-4	TRBJ2-6	CASSRPPTGGLSSGANVLTF	TGTGCCAGCAGTCGACCCCCCACAGGGGGGCTAAGCTCTGGGGCCAACGTCCTGACTTTC
NA	NA	17	TRBV15	TRBJ2-2	CATSRDSLWEVPGELFF	TGTGCCACCAGCAGAGATAGTTTGTGGGAGGTTCCCGGGGAGCTGTTTTTT
NA	NA	13	TRBV19	TRBJ1-4	CASMRRNEEKLFF	TGTGCCAGTATGCGGCGGAACGAGGAAAAACTGTTTTTT
few	NA	13	TRBV11-2	TRBJ1-2	CASGGGPNYGYTF	TGTGCCAGCGGGGGGGGCCCTAACTATGGCTACACCTTC
NA	TRBD1	13	TRBV29-1	TRBJ2-7	CSVVGQGSNEQYF	TGCAGCGTTGTGGGACAGGGGTCCAACGAGCAGTACTTC
NA	NA	14	TRBV19	TRBJ2-7	CASSTGKASYEQYF	TGTGCCAGTAGTACGGGAAAGGCATCCTACGAGCAGTACTTC
NA	TRBD1	13	TRBV6-6	TRBJ2-7	CASSSGQNYEQYF	TGTGCCAGCAGTTCGGGACAGAACTACGAGCAGTACTTC
NA	NA	17	TRBV9	TRBJ1-2	CASSVDLLVDGGYGYTF	TGTGCCAGCAGCGTAGATCTTTTGGTGGACGGGGGCTATGGCTACACCTTC
few	TRBD1	14	TRBV6-4	TRBJ2-2	CASSDSTGAGELFF	TGTGCCAGCAGTGACTCGACAGGGGCCGGGGAGCTGTTTTTT
once	NA	13	TRBV7-3	TRBJ2-3	CASSLNGGDTQYF	TGTGCCAGCAGCTTAAACGGGGGAGATACGCAGTATTTT
NA	TRBD1	16	TRBV19	TRBJ2-1	CASSKYRGSPNNEQFF	TGTGCCAGTAGTAAGTACAGGGGCTCACCTAACAATGAGCAGTTCTTC
NA	TRBD1	18	TRBV7-2	TRBJ1-2	CASSLRPRGEQGRNGYTF	TGTGCCAGCAGCTTAAGGCCCCGGGGCGAACAGGGGCGAAATGGCTACACCTTC
NA	TRBD1	12	TRBV5-1	TRBJ1-1	CASSLGQGEAFF	TGCGCCAGCAGCTTAGGACAGGGTGAAGCTTTCTTT
NA	NA	12	TRBV4-1	TRBJ1-2	CASSTDSYGYTF	TGCGCCAGCAGTACAGACAGCTATGGCTACACCTTC
NA	NA	15	TRBV5-8	TRBJ2-5	CASSLGASGEETQYF	TGTGCCAGCAGCTTGGGGGCCAGCGGTGAAGAGACCCAGTACTTC
NA	NA	13	TRBV7-2	TRBJ2-7	CASSSIAAYEQYF	TGTGCCAGCAGCTCTATAGCCGCCTACGAGCAGTACTTC
NA	NA	14	TRBV27	TRBJ2-3	CASSLGSSVHTQYF	TGTGCCAGCAGTTTAGGGAGTAGCGTACATACGCAGTATTTT
NA	TRBD2	18	TRBV7-9	TRBJ2-3	CASSFSPWTSGGTDTQYF	TGTGCCAGCAGCTTCTCTCCGTGGACTAGCGGGGGCACAGATACGCAGTATTTT
NA	TRBD2	15	TRBV11-1	TRBJ2-7	CASSLGTSGTYEQYF	TGTGCCAGCAGCTTAGGGACTAGCGGTACCTACGAGCAGTACTTC
few	NA	12	TRBV27	TRBJ1-2	CATRQENYGYTF	TGTGCCACCCGACAGGAGAACTATGGCTACACCTTC
NA	TRBD2	18	TRBV18	TRBJ2-3	CASSPMTSGRATGDTQYF	TGTGCCAGCTCACCGATGACTAGCGGGAGGGCCACTGGAGATACGCAGTATTTT
NA	TRBD2	16	TRBV4-2	TRBJ2-1	CASSRGTSGRGNEQFF	TGTGCCAGCAGCCGCGGGACTAGCGGGAGGGGAAATGAGCAGTTCTTC
few	NA	13	TRBV19	TRBJ2-1	CASSSLRGNEQFF	TGTGCCAGTTCCAGTTTGCGCGGTAATGAGCAGTTCTTC
NA	NA	15	TRBV11-2	TRBJ2-2	CASSPDPTGTGELFF	TGTGCCAGCAGCCCGGACCCTACGGGGACCGGGGAGCTGTTTTTT
NA	NA	13	TRBV5-4	TRBJ2-5	CASSKQHQETQYF	TGTGCCAGCAGCAAACAACACCAAGAGACCCAGTACTTC
few	NA	18	TRBV4-2	TRBJ2-2	CASSQDRLSKGNTGELFF	TGTGCCAGCAGCCAAGACCGACTAAGTAAGGGGAACACCGGGGAGCTGTTTTTT
NA	NA	15	TRBV18	TRBJ2-3	CASSPGGESTDTQYF	TGTGCCAGCTCACCGGGCGGGGAGAGCACAGATACGCAGTATTTT
NA	NA	17	TRBV4-1	TRBJ1-6	CASSQELTGSDSSPLHF	TGCGCCAGCAGCCAAGAGTTAACAGGGTCTGACTCTTCACCCCTCCACTTT
NA	NA	15	TRBV7-9	TRBJ1-1	CASSLAEVPSTEAFF	TGTGCCAGCAGCTTAGCCGAGGTTCCCTCCACTGAAGCTTTCTTT
NA	TRBD2	16	TRBV5-6	TRBJ2-3	CASSLGLAGVTDTQYF	TGTGCCAGCAGCCTAGGACTAGCGGGAGTGACAGATACGCAGTATTTT
NA	TRBD2	16	TRBV11-2	TRBJ2-2	CASSLIGRVRAGELFF	TGTGCCAGCAGCTTAATTGGGAGGGTCCGGGCCGGGGAGCTGTTTTTT
NA	TRBD2	17	TRBV5-4	TRBJ2-5	CASSPSSGAGDQETQYF	TGTGCCAGCAGCCCCAGCAGCGGGGCCGGGGATCAAGAGACCCAGTACTTC
NA	NA	13	TRBV19	TRBJ2-5	CASSIGGGETQYF	TGTGCCAGTAGTATAGGTGGGGGCGAGACCCAGTACTTC
NA	NA	15	TRBV28	TRBJ1-4	CASSNSTSGREKLFF	TGTGCCAGCAGTAACAGCACCTCCGGAAGGGAAAAACTGTTTTTT
NA	TRBD1	13	TRBV7-2	TRBJ1-5	CARGTGRNQPQHF	TGTGCAAGAGGGACAGGGAGGAATCAGCCCCAGCATTTT
NA	NA	16	TRBV5-1	TRBJ2-2	CASSKGHGADTGELFF	TGCGCCAGCAGCAAAGGACATGGGGCGGACACCGGGGAGCTGTTTTTT
NA	TRBD1	14	TRBV5-1	TRBJ2-7	CASSARDRANEQYF	TGCGCCAGCAGCGCCCGGGACAGGGCGAACGAGCAGTACTTC
NA	NA	15	TRBV2	TRBJ2-5	CASSAETGYQETQYF	TGTGCCAGCAGCGCTGAAACAGGGTACCAAGAGACCCAGTACTTC
NA	NA	13	TRBV28	TRBJ1-4	CASSLVQEEKLFF	TGTGCCAGCAGTTTGGTACAGGAGGAAAAACTGTTTTTT
NA	NA	13	TRBV4-3	TRBJ1-5	CASSQGPGQPQHF	TGCGCCAGCAGCCAAGGACCAGGTCAGCCCCAGCATTTT
NA	TRBD2	13	TRBV28	TRBJ2-5	CASTLAGGETQYF	TGTGCCAGCACACTAGCGGGAGGAGAGACCCAGTACTTC
NA	NA	16	TRBV4-3	TRBJ2-3	CASSPDLAEITDTQYF	TGCGCCAGCAGCCCAGACCTGGCGGAAATCACAGATACGCAGTATTTT
NA	NA	17	TRBV4-3	TRBJ1-1	CASSQDSPPTDRIEAFF	TGCGCCAGCAGCCAAGATTCTCCCCCCACGGACAGAATTGAAGCTTTCTTT
NA	TRBD1	16	TRBV29-1	TRBJ1-2	CSAPGTGGARSYGYTF	TGCAGCGCCCCTGGGACAGGGGGCGCGAGGTCCTATGGCTACACCTTC
NA	TRBD1	15	TRBV7-2	TRBJ1-2	CASSLWGGQGNGYTF	TGTGCCAGCAGCTTATGGGGGGGACAGGGTAATGGCTACACCTTC
NA	TRBD1	15	TRBV19	TRBJ2-3	CASSIGTGYTDTQYF	TGTGCCAGTAGTATTGGGACAGGGTACACAGATACGCAGTATTTT
NA	NA	19	TRBV5-1	TRBJ1-1	CASSLGLVRGPAGVTEAFF	TGCGCCAGCAGCTTGGGTTTGGTAAGGGGCCCGGCTGGGGTCACTGAAGCTTTCTTT
NA	TRBD1	16	TRBV15	TRBJ1-3	CATSRAPGQAGNTIYF	TGTGCCACCAGCAGAGCCCCGGGACAGGCTGGAAACACCATATATTTT
once	NA	14	TRBV9	TRBJ2-7	CASSVGAEAYEQYF	TGTGCCAGCAGCGTAGGAGCGGAGGCCTACGAGCAGTACTTC
NA	TRBD1	14	TRBV5-1	TRBJ1-1	CASSVTTTGTEAFF	TGCGCCAGCAGCGTGACCACGACAGGGACTGAAGCTTTCTTT